The 23 T cell receptor beta chains presented below share a single source sample, sequenced in a study of patients and donors after allogeneic stem cell transplantation. TCRdb re-derived calls from the RT-PCR reads in MiXCR, one entry per CDR3 protein. The sample lists 800,000 to 1,000,000 distinct CDR3 sequences, around 17% occurring once. The sequencing input was blood, either unsorted or a sorted T cell fraction (not recorded which). These TCRs come from a human donor who was either an allogeneic HSCT recipient or a stem cell or donor lymphocyte infusion donor (not recorded which). It is not recorded whose cells these are; they may come from a transplant donor.

This clonotype was seen a handful of times. The chain employs TRBV6-2 or TRBV6-3 and TRBJ2-1; TRBD1 matches 8 bases. The V segment lost 2 bases and the J segment 7 bases; nucleotides outside the gene matches: 10. Germline CDR1 MNHEY, CDR2 SVGEGT. The CDR3 covers 16 residues. The CDR3 spells CASSYATPGGYNEQFF. CDR3 DNA: TGTGCCAGCAGTTACGCGACGCCAGGGGGCTATAATGAGCAGTTCTTC.

V gene TRBV29-1 combines with J gene TRBJ1-2, with TRBD1 identical over 7 bases. The CDR3 has 16 amino acids. CDR1 is SQVTM, CDR2 ANQGSEA, per germline. Germline trimming cut 0 bases from V and 3 bases from J; bases unmatched to any gene: 10. The CDR3 nucleotides are TGCAGCGTTGAAGATCGGGTAGGGGGCAACGACTATGGCTACACCTTC. This sequence encodes CSVEDRVGGNDYGYTF.

This clonotype has just a few counts. The gene calls are TRBV25-1 and TRBJ2-7, with 9 bases that match TRBD1. Germline V gene data show CDR1 as MGHDK and CDR2 as SYGVNS. After removal of 1 base from V and 7 bases from J, the junction contained 8 bases not matched to a gene. The CDR3 runs 15 residues. In DNA, the CDR3 is TGTGCCAGCAGTGAATCAAGGGACAGGGAGGGGGAGCAGTACTTC. Translation: CASSESRDREGEQYF.

This chain links TRBV9 with TRBJ2-1, with D unclear. From germline, CDR1 is SGDLS and CDR2 YYNGEE. This CDR3 region has 12 residues. The V end lost 3 bases, the J end lost 7 bases, and 8 bases lay between the germline ends. The CDR3 protein is CASSARRNEQFF. In DNA, the CDR3 is TGTGCCAGCAGCGCTCGGAGAAATGAGCAGTTCTTC.

V usage is TRBV24-1 and J usage is TRBJ2-7; D might be TRBD2 (6 bases). CDR1 is KGHDR, CDR2 SFDVKD, per germline. V lost 4 bases, J lost 1 base, and 13 bases lay in between. The CDR3 covers 15 residues. The CDR3 DNA reads as TGTGCCACCAGTGAATCCGGGACTGCTTCCTACGAGCAGTACTTC. Its translation: CATSESGTASYEQYF.

This clonotype was counted a few times. The chain couples TRBV20-1 to TRBJ2-7; TRBD2 aligns across 10 bases. The trim removed 3 bases at V and 4 bases at J, leaving 9 bases unmatched. CDR3 size: 15 residues. Germline assignment: CDR1 DFQATT and CDR2 SNEGSKA (reference sequence). The CDR3 region has the DNA TGCAGTGCTAGCAGCCTAGCGGGGGTCATATACGAGCAGTACTTC. Translated, it gives CSASSLAGVIYEQYF.

This clonotype was counted a few times. This chain connects TRBV6-2 or TRBV6-3 to TRBJ2-3, with 8 positions matching TRBD1. Germline lookup yields CDR1 MNHEY and CDR2 SVGEGT. CDR3 length equals 14 residues. Unmatched junction bases numbered 7, after V lost 6 bases and J lost 5 bases. The DNA of the CDR3 is TGTGCCAGCAGCCTAATCACAGGGGGAGATACGCAGTATTTT. It specifies CASSLITGGDTQYF.

This chain connects TRBV27 to TRBJ2-5, with D uncertain. Germline V gene data show CDR1 as MNHEY and CDR2 as SMNVEV (reference sequence). This CDR3 region has 14 residues. V was trimmed by 1 base and J by 4 bases, leaving 10 bases between them. CDR3 in amino acids: CASSLLLSLETQYF. The DNA for the CDR3 is TGTGCCAGCAGTTTATTATTGTCTTTAGAGACCCAGTACTTC.

This clonotype was seen many times. Here the CDR3 DNA reads TGTGCCAGCAGCCACCCAGGGACTAGCGGGAGGTACAATGAGCAGTTCTTC. Translated, it gives CASSHPGTSGRYNEQFF. The V and J genes are TRBV4-2 and TRBJ2-1; 15 bases align to TRBD2. This CDR3 spans 17 amino acids. Germline lookup yields CDR1 LGHNA and CDR2 YNFKEQ. Trimming removed 3 bases from V and 4 bases from J; junction bases left unmatched: 4.

The chain joins TRBV11-2 to TRBJ2-1, with TRBD2 matching 9 bases. With V trimmed by 1 base and J by 2 bases, 3 bases remained unmatched. This CDR3 has 16 residues. Per the germline V gene, CDR1 is SGHAT and CDR2 is FQNNGV. The CDR3 DNA follows: TGTGCCAGCAGCTTAGTGCGGGGGGGGCCCTACAATGAGCAGTTCTTC. Translation gives CASSLVRGGPYNEQFF.

The rearrangement joins TRBV7-2 to TRBJ2-7; D gene ambiguous. With 1 base removed from V and 2 bases from J, the gap between germline ends came to 9 bases. This CDR3 contains 14 residues. CDR1 and CDR2 from the germline V gene are SGHTA and FQGNSA. The DNA for the CDR3 is TGTGCCAGCAGCTTAGACACATTGGCCTACGAGCAGTACTTC. Translated: CASSLDTLAYEQYF. The complete variable domain, with remaining parts taken from reference TRBV7-2 and TRBJ2-7, reads GAGVSQSPSNKVTEKGKDVELRCDPISGHTALYWYRQSLGQGLEFLIYFQGNSAPDKSGLPSDRFSAERTGGSVSTLTIQRTQQEDSAVYLCASSLDTLAYEQYFGPGTRLTVT.

The sample holds a few counts of this clonotype. The chain joins TRBV28 to TRBJ1-6; possible D gene TRBD1, 6 bases. Per germline, CDR1 MDHEN and CDR2 SYDVKM. The CDR3 length is 17 residues. V lost 2 bases and J 8 bases, leaving 19 bases between the germline ends. CDR3 sequence reads: CASSLGTPWTRDSPLHF. DNA for the CDR3: TGTGCCAGCAGTTTAGGGACACCATGGACCAGGGATTCACCCCTCCACTTT.

The chain combines TRBV12-3 or TRBV12-4 with TRBJ1-5; TRBD1 matches at 9 bases. The V segment lost 10 bases and the J segment 4 bases; nucleotides outside the gene matches: 11. The CDR3 has 15 residues. CDR3 sequence reads: CATNPTDRGNQPQHF. CDR3 in DNA: TGTGCCACAAACCCGACCGACAGGGGGAATCAGCCCCAGCATTTT.

This clonotype was detected once. The chain recombines TRBV7-9 with TRBJ1-6, with D unclear. The ends were cut back, 7 bases at V and 7 bases at J, with 8 bases in the middle. The CDR3 consists of 12 residues. In germline, CDR1 is SEHNR, CDR2 FQNEAQ (reference sequence). The CDR3 region has the DNA TGTGCCAGCACGGTCGCGAATTCACCCCTCCACTTT. Protein product: CASTVANSPLHF.

This clonotype was seen a handful of times. The chain has TRBV5-1 and TRBJ2-3; a possible D gene is TRBD1 (6 bases). This CDR3 has 11 amino acids. CDR1 is SGHRS and CDR2 is YFSETQ in the germline V gene. V gave up 10 bases and J gave up 5 bases, with 11 bases separating them. The DNA for the CDR3 is TGCGCCTCGAACAGGGAAGATACGCAGTATTTT. It translates to CASNREDTQYF.

This clonotype was counted many times. V usage is TRBV29-1 and J usage is TRBJ1-1; D is undetermined. Germline CDR1 reads SQVTM; CDR2 reads ANQGSEA. There are 10 residues in the CDR3. V shed 5 bases and J shed 7 bases, with 8 bases lying between them. Here the CDR3 DNA reads TGCAGCGTTATCCGCAGTGAAGCTTTCTTT. Translated, it gives CSVIRSEAFF.

The chain recombines TRBV29-1 with TRBJ1-1; D uncertain. This CDR3 contains 10 residues. Trimming shortened V by 7 bases and J by 7 bases, and 10 bases separated the two germline ends. The V gene's germline CDR1 is SQVTM and CDR2 ANQGSEA. The CDR3 loop is CSGRRGEAFF. For the CDR3, the DNA is TGCAGCGGTAGGCGGGGTGAAGCTTTCTTT.

The chain joins TRBV12-3 or TRBV12-4 to TRBJ2-3, with a possible D match to TRBD2 (6 bases). The CDR3 consists of 15 residues. Trimming stripped 6 bases from V and 5 bases from J, with 18 bases between. The CDR3 reads CASSPWASVGDTQYF. CDR3 DNA sequence: TGTGCCAGCAGCCCCTGGGCTAGCGTGGGAGATACGCAGTATTTT.

The V and J genes are TRBV20-1 and TRBJ1-1; D remains unclear. The CDR3 has 14 amino acids. The germline V and J ends were trimmed by 4 bases and 0 bases, with 12 bases remaining between them. Germline CDR1 is DFQATT and CDR2 is SNEGSKA (reference sequence). This CDR3 reads CSAKRVSLNTEAFF. DNA of the CDR3: TGCAGTGCTAAACGGGTCAGCCTGAACACTGAAGCTTTCTTT.

This clonotype turned up a few times. J is TRBJ1-2 and V is TRBV20-1; D might be TRBD1 (5 bases). V was cut by 0 bases and J by 0 bases, with 20 bases left in between. Germline CDR1 and CDR2: DFQATT and SNEGSKA (reference sequence). The CDR3 contains 18 residues. The CDR3 sequence: CSARDLGRQTQTNYGYTF. CDR3 nucleotides: TGCAGTGCTAGAGATTTAGGGAGACAGACTCAAACTAACTATGGCTACACCTTC.

This clonotype was seen more than once but under ten times. This rearrangement joins TRBV9 to TRBJ2-4; 10 positions agree with TRBD2. Germline loops: CDR1 SGDLS, CDR2 YYNGEE. The CDR3 consists of 15 residues. V was pared by 3 bases and J by 8 bases, with 8 bases of the junction left unmatched. In nucleotides, the CDR3 is TGTGCCAGCAGCGGTGGACTAGCGGCAACGGACATTCAGTACTTC. Translated, it gives CASSGGLAATDIQYF.

This clonotype has more than one count but fewer than ten. The CDR3 loop reads CASSGDSLEAFF. The CDR3 DNA reads as TGTGCCAGCAGCGGGGACAGCCTTGAAGCTTTCTTT. The gene calls are TRBV9 and TRBJ1-1; 7 nucleotides match TRBD1. Germline V lookup: CDR1 SGDLS, CDR2 YYNGEE. Trimming at V came to 3 bases and at J to 7 bases, leaving 3 bases not matched to a gene. The CDR3 consists of 12 residues.

The rearrangement uses TRBV6-5 and TRBJ2-5, with D perhaps matching TRBD2 (5 bases). The germline V and J ends were trimmed by 0 bases and 1 base, with 9 bases remaining between them. The CDR3 runs 15 residues. Germline-derived CDR1 and CDR2 are MNHEY and SVGAGI. As DNA, the CDR3 is TGTGCCAGCAGTTACTCATCGGGAACCCAAGAGACCCAGTACTTC. Protein: CASSYSSGTQETQYF.